Listed below are T cell receptor beta chains from one sample, sequenced in a study of CD8 T cells in ankylosing spondylitis. TCRdb re-analysed the 5' RACE reads in MiXCR, keeping a single row per CDR3 protein. The sample holds more than 30,000 distinct CDR3 sequences, approximately 10% seen once. Material for sequencing was synovial fluid, either unsorted or a sorted T cell fraction (not recorded which). These receptors all come from a male donor with ankylosing spondylitis. CDR3s include the opening cysteine and the closing phenylalanine or tryptophan. The order of the fields is CDR3 length, D gene, clone size, J gene, V gene, CDR3 protein, CDR3 DNA. A D gene is named only where the DNA matches it firmly. Some rows mark clone size as missing; the rest say once, few, many or name a class of expanded clone.

len: 16; d_gene: TRBD2; abundance: few; j_gene: TRBJ2-1; v_gene: TRBV6-1; CDR3aa: CASTARGPSGYNEQFF; CDR3nt: TGTGCCAGCACCGCCCGGGGGCCTAGCGGGTATAATGAGCAGTTCTTC
len: 15; d_gene: TRBD2; abundance: many; j_gene: TRBJ2-7; v_gene: TRBV12-3/TRBV12-4; CDR3aa: CASSFPAGRSYEQYF; CDR3nt: TGTGCCAGCAGTTTCCCAGCGGGGCGTTCCTACGAGCAGTACTTC
len: 18; d_gene: TRBD1; abundance: few; j_gene: TRBJ1-1; v_gene: TRBV27; CDR3aa: CASSFPGQGMGMNTEAFF; CDR3nt: TGTGCCAGCAGTTTTCCAGGACAGGGAATGGGGATGAACACTGAAGCTTTCTTT
len: 15; d_gene: TRBD1; abundance: few; j_gene: TRBJ2-7; v_gene: TRBV6-1; CDR3aa: CASSIIQGHSYEQYF; CDR3nt: TGTGCCAGCAGCATAATACAGGGGCACTCCTACGAGCAGTACTTC
len: 10; d_gene: NA; abundance: many; j_gene: TRBJ1-1; v_gene: TRBV5-1; CDR3aa: CASRGSRAFF; CDR3nt: TGCGCCAGCAGGGGGAGTAGGGCTTTCTTT
len: 16; d_gene: NA; abundance: few; j_gene: TRBJ1-5; v_gene: TRBV28; CDR3aa: CASSLMGPYSNQPQHF; CDR3nt: TGTGCCAGCAGTTTAATGGGCCCTTATAGCAATCAGCCCCAGCATTTT
len: 15; d_gene: TRBD1; abundance: NA; j_gene: TRBJ1-2; v_gene: TRBV5-5; CDR3aa: CASSLTGGVGYGYTF; CDR3nt: TGTGCCAGCAGCTTGACAGGGGGCGTTGGCTATGGCTACACCTTC
len: 11; d_gene: NA; abundance: few; j_gene: TRBJ2-2; v_gene: TRBV12-3/TRBV12-4; CDR3aa: CASSLYGELFF; CDR3nt: TGTGCCAGCAGTTTGTACGGGGAGCTGTTTTTT
len: 13; d_gene: NA; abundance: NA; j_gene: TRBJ2-3; v_gene: TRBV18; CDR3aa: CASSPYRVATQYF; CDR3nt: TGTGCCAGCTCACCCTACAGAGTGGCTACGCAGTATTTT
len: 14; d_gene: NA; abundance: NA; j_gene: TRBJ2-1; v_gene: TRBV30; CDR3aa: CAWSPGRHYNEQFF; CDR3nt: TGTGCCTGGAGCCCCGGTCGCCATTACAATGAGCAGTTCTTC
len: 13; d_gene: NA; abundance: few; j_gene: TRBJ2-7; v_gene: TRBV5-1; CDR3aa: CASSLTQISEQYF; CDR3nt: TGCGCCAGCAGCTTGACACAGATCTCCGAGCAGTACTTC
len: 12; d_gene: NA; abundance: many; j_gene: TRBJ2-7; v_gene: TRBV10-3; CDR3aa: CAIRGYSYEQYF; CDR3nt: TGTGCCATACGGGGCTACTCCTACGAGCAGTACTTC
len: 15; d_gene: TRBD2; abundance: many; j_gene: TRBJ2-2; v_gene: TRBV20-1; CDR3aa: CSAVRTSGSTGELFF; CDR3nt: TGCAGTGCTGTCCGGACTAGCGGATCCACCGGGGAGCTGTTTTTT
len: 16; d_gene: NA; abundance: many; j_gene: TRBJ2-1; v_gene: TRBV28; CDR3aa: CASSLVTSPPWNEQFF; CDR3nt: TGTGCCAGCAGTTTAGTTACTAGCCCCCCCTGGAATGAGCAGTTCTTC
len: 17; d_gene: TRBD1; abundance: few; j_gene: TRBJ1-2; v_gene: TRBV2; CDR3aa: CASRHRDRVGINYGYTF; CDR3nt: TGTGCCAGCAGACACCGGGACAGGGTGGGGATTAACTATGGCTACACCTTC
len: 16; d_gene: TRBD2; abundance: many; j_gene: TRBJ2-1; v_gene: TRBV20-1; CDR3aa: CSVLGIGTSGVDEQFF; CDR3nt: TGCAGTGTCTTAGGGATCGGGACTAGCGGGGTTGATGAGCAGTTCTTC
len: 16; d_gene: TRBD1; abundance: NA; j_gene: TRBJ2-5; v_gene: TRBV2; CDR3aa: CATTGALSGRIETQYF; CDR3nt: TGTGCCACTACAGGGGCTCTTTCGGGGCGCATCGAGACCCAGTACTTC
len: 14; d_gene: TRBD1; abundance: many; j_gene: TRBJ2-4; v_gene: TRBV5-1; CDR3aa: CASSIRTGGNIQYF; CDR3nt: TGCGCCAGCAGCATCCGGACAGGGGGGAACATTCAGTACTTC
len: 17; d_gene: TRBD2; abundance: many; j_gene: TRBJ2-7; v_gene: TRBV7-8; CDR3aa: CASSLRRLAGVAYEQYF; CDR3nt: TGTGCCAGCAGCTTAAGGCGACTAGCGGGAGTAGCGTACGAGCAGTACTTC
len: 13; d_gene: NA; abundance: few; j_gene: TRBJ1-1; v_gene: TRBV24-1; CDR3aa: CATSDTGNGEAFF; CDR3nt: TGTGCCACCAGTGATACAGGTAATGGCGAAGCTTTCTTT
len: 16; d_gene: NA; abundance: few; j_gene: TRBJ1-4; v_gene: TRBV5-1; CDR3aa: CASSLGGVGGNEKLFF; CDR3nt: TGCGCCAGCAGCTTGGGGGGTGTCGGCGGTAATGAAAAACTGTTTTTT
len: 12; d_gene: NA; abundance: few; j_gene: TRBJ1-1; v_gene: TRBV28; CDR3aa: CASSLRPAEAFF; CDR3nt: TGTGCCAGCAGTTTACGACCCGCTGAAGCTTTCTTT
len: 13; d_gene: NA; abundance: NA; j_gene: TRBJ2-2; v_gene: TRBV28; CDR3aa: CASSLRAAGELFF; CDR3nt: TGTGCCAGCAGTTTAAGGGCGGCCGGGGAGCTGTTTTTT
len: 16; d_gene: TRBD2; abundance: many; j_gene: TRBJ2-1; v_gene: TRBV4-1; CDR3aa: CASSQLLTSGYNEQFF; CDR3nt: TGCGCCAGCAGCCAACTATTGACTAGCGGGTACAATGAGCAGTTCTTC
len: 17; d_gene: TRBD1; abundance: NA; j_gene: TRBJ1-1; v_gene: TRBV6-5; CDR3aa: CASSYFGTAGMNTEAFF; CDR3nt: TGTGCCAGCAGTTACTTCGGGACAGCAGGGATGAACACTGAAGCTTTCTTT
len: 14; d_gene: NA; abundance: NA; j_gene: TRBJ2-1; v_gene: TRBV6-1; CDR3aa: CASIVGRQYNEQFF; CDR3nt: TGTGCCAGCATAGTCGGGAGACAGTACAATGAGCAGTTCTTC
len: 14; d_gene: NA; abundance: many; j_gene: TRBJ2-7; v_gene: TRBV5-1; CDR3aa: CASSDNNNKYEQYF; CDR3nt: TGCGCCAGCAGCGACAATAACAATAAGTACGAGCAGTACTTC
len: 15; d_gene: NA; abundance: many; j_gene: TRBJ1-6; v_gene: TRBV7-2; CDR3aa: CASSPLLSDNSPLHF; CDR3nt: TGTGCCAGCAGCCCACTACTCTCAGATAATTCACCCCTCCACTTT
len: 16; d_gene: TRBD1; abundance: many; j_gene: TRBJ1-1; v_gene: TRBV6-2/TRBV6-3; CDR3aa: CASILRTGDMNTEAFF; CDR3nt: TGTGCCAGCATTCTCCGGACAGGGGATATGAACACTGAAGCTTTCTTT
len: 16; d_gene: NA; abundance: many; j_gene: TRBJ2-7; v_gene: TRBV7-2; CDR3aa: CASSLAAGQPDNEQYF; CDR3nt: TGTGCCAGCAGCTTAGCGGCGGGACAGCCTGACAACGAGCAGTACTTC
len: 15; d_gene: NA; abundance: many; j_gene: TRBJ2-1; v_gene: TRBV7-3; CDR3aa: CASSLSPGDYNEQFF; CDR3nt: TGTGCCAGCAGCTTAAGTCCCGGGGATTACAATGAGCAGTTCTTC
len: 14; d_gene: NA; abundance: medium-sized; j_gene: TRBJ2-7; v_gene: TRBV7-8; CDR3aa: CASSLIGGNYEQYF; CDR3nt: TGTGCCAGCAGCTTAATAGGGGGGAACTACGAGCAGTACTTC
len: 14; d_gene: NA; abundance: many; j_gene: TRBJ1-2; v_gene: TRBV11-2; CDR3aa: CASSPGVELYGYTF; CDR3nt: TGTGCCAGCAGCCCAGGGGTAGAGCTTTATGGCTACACCTTC
len: 15; d_gene: NA; abundance: many; j_gene: TRBJ2-3; v_gene: TRBV20-1; CDR3aa: CSARGRLLPSDTQYF; CDR3nt: TGCAGTGCTAGAGGTCGACTACTCCCATCGGATACGCAGTATTTT
len: 14; d_gene: TRBD2; abundance: many; j_gene: TRBJ2-3; v_gene: TRBV20-1; CDR3aa: CSARREGLTDTQYF; CDR3nt: TGCAGTGCTAGACGGGAGGGCCTCACAGATACGCAGTATTTT
len: 12; d_gene: NA; abundance: many; j_gene: TRBJ2-3; v_gene: TRBV29-1; CDR3aa: CSVEGQTDTQYF; CDR3nt: TGCAGCGTTGAAGGGCAGACAGATACGCAGTATTTT
len: 15; d_gene: TRBD2; abundance: few; j_gene: TRBJ2-7; v_gene: TRBV20-1; CDR3aa: CSARGGLAGGREQYF; CDR3nt: TGCAGTGCTAGAGGGGGACTAGCGGGAGGAAGGGAGCAGTACTTC
len: 15; d_gene: NA; abundance: many; j_gene: TRBJ2-1; v_gene: TRBV10-3; CDR3aa: CAISEPRNSYNEQFF; CDR3nt: TGTGCCATCAGTGAGCCGAGGAACTCCTACAATGAGCAGTTCTTC
len: 20; d_gene: NA; abundance: few; j_gene: TRBJ2-3; v_gene: TRBV11-1; CDR3aa: CASSSTDCRGDRFSTDTQYF; CDR3nt: TGTGCCAGCAGCTCCACCGACTGCCGCGGGGACAGATTTAGCACAGATACGCAGTATTTT
len: 16; d_gene: TRBD2; abundance: NA; j_gene: TRBJ2-2; v_gene: TRBV5-1; CDR3aa: CASSLPGTSGSGELFF; CDR3nt: TGCGCCAGCAGCTTACCAGGGACTAGCGGGAGCGGGGAGCTGTTTTTT
len: 15; d_gene: NA; abundance: many; j_gene: TRBJ2-7; v_gene: TRBV5-1; CDR3aa: CASSLAGGLTYEQYF; CDR3nt: TGCGCCAGCAGCTTGGCCGGCGGGTTGACCTACGAGCAGTACTTC
len: 15; d_gene: NA; abundance: NA; j_gene: TRBJ2-2; v_gene: TRBV19; CDR3aa: CASSIVGGNTGELFF; CDR3nt: TGTGCCAGTAGTATAGTTGGGGGGAACACCGGGGAGCTGTTTTTT
len: 14; d_gene: TRBD2; abundance: NA; j_gene: TRBJ2-1; v_gene: TRBV6-4; CDR3aa: CASSGTSGSSEQFF; CDR3nt: TGTGCCAGCAGTGGGACTAGCGGGAGTAGTGAGCAGTTCTTC
len: 14; d_gene: TRBD1; abundance: many; j_gene: TRBJ1-2; v_gene: TRBV7-9; CDR3aa: CASRFSGGADGYTF; CDR3nt: TGTGCCAGCAGGTTTTCAGGGGGCGCGGATGGCTACACCTTC
len: 17; d_gene: TRBD1; abundance: many; j_gene: TRBJ1-2; v_gene: TRBV20-1; CDR3aa: CSARSPTGGTGDYGYTF; CDR3nt: TGCAGTGCTAGATCCCCGACGGGGGGGACAGGGGACTATGGCTACACCTTC
len: 14; d_gene: NA; abundance: many; j_gene: TRBJ2-2; v_gene: TRBV19; CDR3aa: CASSIVLAVGELFF; CDR3nt: TGTGCCAGTAGTATCGTACTAGCTGTCGGGGAGCTGTTTTTT